The 9 T cell receptor beta chains listed next were all sequenced from one sample in a study of OX40 agonist ivuxolimab in advanced cancers. Here immunoSEQ multiplex PCR was the method, and the copy in TCRdb shows in-frame clones only, minus some. Of nearly 50,000 clones listed, around nine tenths are singletons. This specimen was CD4+ or CD8+ T cells sorted from blood, taken in a trial of the OX40 agonist ivuxolimab. These receptors came from an adult with an advanced solid tumor such as melanoma, head and neck, liver or kidney cancer.

The CDR3 region is CASGWANEQFF. In DNA form, the CDR3 reads TGTGCCAGTGGCTGGGCCAATGAGCAGTTCTTC. The chain has TRBV19 and TRBJ2-1; no definite D call. The CDR3 is 11 residues long. V gave up 8 bases and J gave up 6 bases, with 8 bases separating them. Germline V gives CDR1 LNHDA, CDR2 SQIVND (reference sequence).

This clone was seen only a few times. This chain joins TRBV6-1 and TRBJ2-2; D call uncertain. V dropped 4 bases and J dropped 0 bases, with 6 bases sitting between them. The CDR3 is made up of 14 amino acids. The germline V gene has CDR1 MNHNS and CDR2 SASEGT. CDR3 protein: CASSGRANTGELFF. Written as DNA, the CDR3 is TGTGCCAGCAGTGGCCGGGCGAACACCGGGGAGCTGTTTTTT.

This chain joins TRBV19 and TRBJ2-7; 8 bases line up with TRBD2. Looked up from germline, CDR1 is LNHDA and CDR2 is SQIVND (reference sequence). The ends lost 6 bases at V and 4 bases at J; junction bases unmatched: 5. The CDR3 spans 13 residues. This CDR3 is CASSRGLGYEQYF. CDR3 coding DNA: TGTGCCAGTAGCAGGGGACTAGGGTACGAGCAGTACTTC.

The chain couples TRBV9 to TRBJ2-7; 8 nucleotides line up with TRBD2. CDR1 and CDR2 (germline): SGDLS, YYNGEE. The junction had 11 bases not matched to a gene; V was cut back by 4 bases and J by 5 bases. The CDR3 is 15 amino acids. The DNA for the CDR3 is TGTGCCAGCAGCAGAGACCCAGCGGGGGCCGACGAGCAGTACTTC. Amino acids: CASSRDPAGADEQYF.

The CDR3 loop reads CASSPPGGETQYF. CDR3 coding DNA: TGTGCCAGCTCACCACCCGGTGGCGAGACCCAGTACTTC. The rearrangement uses TRBV18 and TRBJ2-5, with D unclear. CDR3 length: 13 amino acids. Deletions cut 0 bases from V and 5 bases from J, with 7 bases between. From germline, CDR1 is KGHSH and CDR2 LQKENI. Complete variable domain (other parts from reference TRBV18 and TRBJ2-5): NAGVMQNPRHLVRRRGQEARLRCSPMKGHSHVYWYRQLPEEGLKFMVYLQKENIIDESGMPKERFSAEFPKEGPSILRIQQVVRGDSAAYFCASSPPGGETQYFGPGTRLLVL.

The chain combines TRBV4-1 with TRBJ2-5; 14 nucleotides line up with TRBD2. The end of the DNA aligns better with TRBJ2-7, so the J call may be wrong. Looked up from germline, CDR1 is MGHRA and CDR2 is YSYEKL. CDR3 length: 15 amino acids. The CDR3 loop is CASSQEGTSGSEQYF. CDR3 sequence (DNA): TGCGCCAGCAGCCAAGAGGGGACTAGCGGGAGCGAGCAGTACTTC.

V gene TRBV27 combines with J gene TRBJ2-3; possibly TRBD1 for D (5 bases). CDR3 length: 15 amino acids. With 3 bases removed from V and 2 bases from J, the gap between germline ends came to 12 bases. CDR1 and CDR2 from the germline V gene are MNHEY and SMNVEV (reference sequence). CDR3 nucleotides: TGTGCCAGCAGTTTGGGGCGGCCAGCCACAGATACGCAGTATTTT. Its translation is CASSLGRPATDTQYF.

The V and J genes are TRBV7-2 and TRBJ2-3, with TRBD2 identical over 9 bases. Germline CDR1 reads SGHTA; CDR2 reads FQGNSA. CDR3 length: 14 residues. J gave up 4 bases and V 5 bases, and 4 bases lay outside the gene matches. The DNA for the CDR3 is TGTGCCAGCAGCAAGGCGGGAGGGCCAGATACGCAGTATTTT. Translation: CASSKAGGPDTQYF.

V usage is TRBV11-1 and J usage is TRBJ2-1, with 9 bases matching TRBD2. V was pared by 5 bases and J by 9 bases, with 8 bases of the junction left unmatched. Germline CDR1 and CDR2: SGHAT and FQDESV (reference sequence). The CDR3 consists of 14 residues. CDR3 protein: CASSPPPSGTEQFF. The CDR3 DNA reads TGTGCCAGCAGCCCCCCACCTAGCGGGACTGAGCAGTTCTTC.